This T cell receptor beta chain stems from a study of OX40 agonist ivuxolimab in advanced cancers. In the study overall: Hepatocellular carcinoma, melanoma, renal cell or head and neck cancer occurred in dose-escalation patients.

TCRdb's table, derived via immunoSEQ multiplex PCR, lists solely in-frame clones and lacks some. The sample lists more than 70,000 clones, about 88% seen once, with more than 9.5% in the top ten. Turning to this clone: Its matching antigen is unknown.

V was cut by 2 bases and J by 2 bases, with 13 bases left in between. The CDR3 has 16 amino acids. Germline V gene sequence: CDR1 KGHSH, CDR2 LQKENI. Systemic immunosuppression or autoimmune disease history was grounds to exclude patients. General study results and limits: Partial responders at 0.1-3.0 mg/kg showed near-lowest clonal expansion. On average, a greater number of expanded clones characterised CD8+ T cells relative to CD4+.

The input for sequencing was CD4+ or CD8+ T cells sorted from blood, taken in a trial of the OX40 agonist ivuxolimab. The clonotype was recovered from an adult with an advanced solid tumor such as melanoma, head and neck, liver or kidney cancer. The J gene is TRBJ1-5, the V gene TRBV18; D unresolved. As DNA, the CDR3 is TGTGCCAGCTCACCAGCTGAACGGATCGGCAATCAGCCCCAGCATTTT. Translating it yields CASSPAERIGNQPQHF. The entire variable domain, with the rest obtained from reference TRBV18 and TRBJ1-5, is as follows: NAGVMQNPRHLVRRRGQEARLRCSPMKGHSHVYWYRQLPEEGLKFMVYLQKENIIDESGMPKERFSAEFPKEGPSILRIQQVVRGDSAAYFCASSPAERIGNQPQHFGDGTRLSIL.